One sample yielded the 15 T cell receptor beta chains listed below, sequenced in a study of CD8+ T cells in alopecia areata. RNA extraction and reverse transcription yielded cDNA as sequencing template. The assay was immunoSEQ multiplex PCR, and TCRdb's table has in-frame clones only and misses some. The sample records 110,000 or so clones, approximately 55% being singletons. Treatment indicated: oral pan-JAK inhibitor, 5-10 mg twice daily. Here the sequenced sample was CD4+ T cells sorted from blood, taken at week 24, from a patient treated with tofacitinib. These receptors originate from a human donor with alopecia areata.

The V gene is TRBV7-9, the J gene TRBJ2-1, with D possibly TRBD1 on 7 matching bases. Germline V gene lookup returns CDR1 SEHNR and CDR2 FQNEAQ (reference sequence). V lost 5 bases, J lost 7 bases, and 15 bases lay in between. The CDR3 is 14 residues long. The CDR3 sequence: CASSPQGGGNEQFF. As DNA, the CDR3 is TGTGCCAGCAGCCCCCAGGGGGGTGGGAATGAGCAGTTCTTC. The entire variable domain, with the rest obtained from reference TRBV7-9 and TRBJ2-1, is as follows: DTGVSQNPRHKITKRGQNVTFRCDPISEHNRLYWYRQTLGQGPEFLTYFQNEAQLEKSRLLSDRFSAERPKGSFSTLEIQRTEQGDSAMYLCASSPQGGGNEQFFGPGTRLTVL.

J is TRBJ1-5 and V is TRBV7-2; tentative D call: TRBD1 (5 bases). The CDR3 is 15 residues long. Germline CDR1 and CDR2: SGHTA and FQGNSA. Trimming left V 1 base short and J 7 bases short, with 14 bases between. This CDR3 is CASSLESRAEQPQHF. The CDR3 bases are TGTGCCAGCAGCTTAGAAAGCAGGGCGGAGCAGCCCCAGCATTTT. Using reference TRBV7-2 and TRBJ1-5 for the parts outside the CDR3, the full variable domain is GAGVSQSPSNKVTEKGKDVELRCDPISGHTALYWYRQSLGQGLEFLIYFQGNSAPDKSGLPSDRFSAERTGGSVSTLTIQRTQQEDSAVYLCASSLESRAEQPQHFGDGTRLSIL.

The chain carries TRBV7-2 and TRBJ2-7; D not certain. V was trimmed by 5 bases and J by 2 bases, leaving 13 bases between them. Germline V CDR1 and CDR2: SGHTA, FQGNSA. The length of the CDR3 is 14 residues. In DNA form, the CDR3 reads TGTGCCAGCAGCCGCCGTATTGGCACCTACGAGCAGTACTTC. It yields the protein CASSRRIGTYEQYF.

This clone has only a few counts. The chain recombines TRBV7-2 with TRBJ2-3; 8 bases are shared with TRBD1. The CDR3 length is 15 residues. Germline CDR1 SGHTA, CDR2 FQGNSA. V lost 2 bases, J lost 3 bases, and 4 bases stayed unmatched. The CDR3 bases are TGTGCCAGCAGCTTACAGGGGGCCCCAACAGATACGCAGTATTTT. As protein: CASSLQGAPTDTQYF.

The chain is built from TRBV30 and TRBJ2-7; 7 bases map to TRBD2. This CDR3 is built from 15 residues. Looked up from germline, CDR1 is GTSNPN and CDR2 is SVGIG (reference sequence). V shed 4 bases and J 0 bases; nucleotides not matched to a gene: 9. In nucleotides, the CDR3 is TGTGCCTGGATGGGAGGGATTCAAAACTCCTACGAGCAGTACTTC. This codes for CAWMGGIQNSYEQYF.

The rearrangement links TRBV2 to TRBJ1-4, with D maybe TRBD1 (5 bases). The CDR3 sequence is 15 residues long. V lost 2 bases to trimming and J lost 8 bases, with 15 bases between them. Germline CDR1 SNHLY, CDR2 FYNNEI. The CDR3, as DNA: TGTGCCAGCAGTGAACACCAGGGTTGGCAAGAAAAACTGTTTTTT. Residues: CASSEHQGWQEKLFF.

The chain is built from TRBV30 and TRBJ1-2; D perhaps matches TRBD1 (5 bases). The CDR3 covers 14 residues. Germline CDR1 and CDR2: GTSNPN and SVGIG (reference sequence). The germline V and J ends were trimmed by 6 bases and 2 bases, with 16 bases remaining between them. CDR3 region: CACDSYERNYGYTF. The CDR3 nucleotides are TGTGCCTGTGACAGTTACGAACGAAACTATGGCTACACCTTC.

The V and J genes are TRBV4-3 and TRBJ2-5, with D maybe TRBD2 (6 bases). Trimming removed 1 base at V and 4 bases at J, with 13 bases between. Germline values: CDR1 LGHNA, CDR2 YSLEER. This CDR3 region has 15 residues. This chain's CDR3 is CASSQVFQGGETQYF. CDR3 nucleotide sequence: TGCGCCAGCAGCCAAGTTTTCCAGGGAGGAGAGACCCAGTACTTC.

The chain has TRBV7-2 and TRBJ1-5; D is undetermined. With 4 bases removed from V and 11 bases from J, the gap between germline ends came to 12 bases. CDR3 length: 12 residues. Per germline, CDR1 SGHTA and CDR2 FQGNSA. This chain's CDR3 is CASSSGTRAQHF. As DNA, the CDR3 is TGTGCCAGCAGCTCAGGTACAAGAGCCCAGCATTTT. Combining the CDR3 with reference TRBV7-2 and TRBJ1-5 gives the whole variable domain GAGVSQSPSNKVTEKGKDVELRCDPISGHTALYWYRQSLGQGLEFLIYFQGNSAPDKSGLPSDRFSAERTGGSVSTLTIQRTQQEDSAVYLCASSSGTRAQHFGDGTRLSIL.

The gene calls are TRBV6-6 and TRBJ1-1; 9 bases are a match to TRBD1. This CDR3 is 15 amino acids long. Germline lookup yields CDR1 MNHNY and CDR2 SVGAGI (reference sequence). V gave up 5 bases and J gave up 1 base; unmatched junction bases: 5. CDR3 nucleotide sequence: TGTGCCAGCAGTGACTGGGGACAGGGGAACACTGAAGCTTTCTTT. Its protein product is CASSDWGQGNTEAFF.

V is TRBV30 and J is TRBJ1-5, with D perhaps matching TRBD1 (5 bases). Between the trimmed V and J ends, which lost 3 bases and 4 bases, there was a span of 10 bases. CDR1 and CDR2 (germline): GTSNPN, SVGIG (reference sequence). CDR3 size: 13 residues. The chain's CDR3 is CAWSHGHNQPQHF. The CDR3 DNA reads as TGTGCCTGGAGCCATGGACATAATCAGCCCCAGCATTTT.

This clone was detected only a few times. The CDR3 DNA reads TGTGCCAGCAGTCTGCGGTGGAGGGGGCGAGTAACTGAAGCTTTCTTT. Translation gives CASSLRWRGRVTEAFF. This chain connects TRBV27 to TRBJ1-1, with 7 nucleotides matching TRBD1. The CDR3 consists of 16 residues. V was clipped by 5 bases and J by 5 bases; unmatched bases: 14. Germline V gene lookup returns CDR1 MNHEY and CDR2 SMNVEV (reference sequence).

This clone was found a few times. The rearrangement uses TRBV25-1 and TRBJ2-5; D might be TRBD2 (5 bases). Trimming removed 2 bases at V and 3 bases at J, with 16 bases between. In germline, CDR1 is MGHDK, CDR2 SYGVNS. CDR3 length: 16 amino acids. The CDR3 bases are TGTGCCAGCAGTGAAGGTGGCAAACTAGGAAAAGAGACCCAGTACTTC. Translating gives CASSEGGKLGKETQYF.

The V gene is TRBV2, the J gene TRBJ1-6; D perhaps matches TRBD1 (5 bases). CDR1 and CDR2 (germline): SNHLY, FYNNEI. Deletions cut 8 bases from V and 7 bases from J, with 15 bases between. The CDR3 sequence is 14 residues long. The CDR3 loop is CASGLGGKNSPLHF. CDR3 in DNA: TGTGCCAGCGGACTGGGGGGGAAGAATTCACCCCTCCACTTT.

The chain has TRBV2 and TRBJ2-1; 7 nucleotides agree with TRBD1. The trim removed 3 bases at V and 9 bases at J, leaving 11 bases unmatched. This CDR3 is 15 amino acids long. CDR1 SNHLY and CDR2 FYNNEI come from the germline V gene. The CDR3 nucleotides are TGTGCCAGCAGTGAGGACAGGTCGGGTCGGAGTGAGCAGTTCTTC. Protein sequence: CASSEDRSGRSEQFF. Full variable domain (rest looked up from reference TRBV2 and TRBJ2-1): EPEVTQTPSHQVTQMGQEVILRCVPISNHLYFYWYRQILGQKVEFLVSFYNNEISEKSEIFDDQFSVERPDGSNFTLKIRSTKLEDSAMYFCASSEDRSGRSEQFFGPGTRLTVL.